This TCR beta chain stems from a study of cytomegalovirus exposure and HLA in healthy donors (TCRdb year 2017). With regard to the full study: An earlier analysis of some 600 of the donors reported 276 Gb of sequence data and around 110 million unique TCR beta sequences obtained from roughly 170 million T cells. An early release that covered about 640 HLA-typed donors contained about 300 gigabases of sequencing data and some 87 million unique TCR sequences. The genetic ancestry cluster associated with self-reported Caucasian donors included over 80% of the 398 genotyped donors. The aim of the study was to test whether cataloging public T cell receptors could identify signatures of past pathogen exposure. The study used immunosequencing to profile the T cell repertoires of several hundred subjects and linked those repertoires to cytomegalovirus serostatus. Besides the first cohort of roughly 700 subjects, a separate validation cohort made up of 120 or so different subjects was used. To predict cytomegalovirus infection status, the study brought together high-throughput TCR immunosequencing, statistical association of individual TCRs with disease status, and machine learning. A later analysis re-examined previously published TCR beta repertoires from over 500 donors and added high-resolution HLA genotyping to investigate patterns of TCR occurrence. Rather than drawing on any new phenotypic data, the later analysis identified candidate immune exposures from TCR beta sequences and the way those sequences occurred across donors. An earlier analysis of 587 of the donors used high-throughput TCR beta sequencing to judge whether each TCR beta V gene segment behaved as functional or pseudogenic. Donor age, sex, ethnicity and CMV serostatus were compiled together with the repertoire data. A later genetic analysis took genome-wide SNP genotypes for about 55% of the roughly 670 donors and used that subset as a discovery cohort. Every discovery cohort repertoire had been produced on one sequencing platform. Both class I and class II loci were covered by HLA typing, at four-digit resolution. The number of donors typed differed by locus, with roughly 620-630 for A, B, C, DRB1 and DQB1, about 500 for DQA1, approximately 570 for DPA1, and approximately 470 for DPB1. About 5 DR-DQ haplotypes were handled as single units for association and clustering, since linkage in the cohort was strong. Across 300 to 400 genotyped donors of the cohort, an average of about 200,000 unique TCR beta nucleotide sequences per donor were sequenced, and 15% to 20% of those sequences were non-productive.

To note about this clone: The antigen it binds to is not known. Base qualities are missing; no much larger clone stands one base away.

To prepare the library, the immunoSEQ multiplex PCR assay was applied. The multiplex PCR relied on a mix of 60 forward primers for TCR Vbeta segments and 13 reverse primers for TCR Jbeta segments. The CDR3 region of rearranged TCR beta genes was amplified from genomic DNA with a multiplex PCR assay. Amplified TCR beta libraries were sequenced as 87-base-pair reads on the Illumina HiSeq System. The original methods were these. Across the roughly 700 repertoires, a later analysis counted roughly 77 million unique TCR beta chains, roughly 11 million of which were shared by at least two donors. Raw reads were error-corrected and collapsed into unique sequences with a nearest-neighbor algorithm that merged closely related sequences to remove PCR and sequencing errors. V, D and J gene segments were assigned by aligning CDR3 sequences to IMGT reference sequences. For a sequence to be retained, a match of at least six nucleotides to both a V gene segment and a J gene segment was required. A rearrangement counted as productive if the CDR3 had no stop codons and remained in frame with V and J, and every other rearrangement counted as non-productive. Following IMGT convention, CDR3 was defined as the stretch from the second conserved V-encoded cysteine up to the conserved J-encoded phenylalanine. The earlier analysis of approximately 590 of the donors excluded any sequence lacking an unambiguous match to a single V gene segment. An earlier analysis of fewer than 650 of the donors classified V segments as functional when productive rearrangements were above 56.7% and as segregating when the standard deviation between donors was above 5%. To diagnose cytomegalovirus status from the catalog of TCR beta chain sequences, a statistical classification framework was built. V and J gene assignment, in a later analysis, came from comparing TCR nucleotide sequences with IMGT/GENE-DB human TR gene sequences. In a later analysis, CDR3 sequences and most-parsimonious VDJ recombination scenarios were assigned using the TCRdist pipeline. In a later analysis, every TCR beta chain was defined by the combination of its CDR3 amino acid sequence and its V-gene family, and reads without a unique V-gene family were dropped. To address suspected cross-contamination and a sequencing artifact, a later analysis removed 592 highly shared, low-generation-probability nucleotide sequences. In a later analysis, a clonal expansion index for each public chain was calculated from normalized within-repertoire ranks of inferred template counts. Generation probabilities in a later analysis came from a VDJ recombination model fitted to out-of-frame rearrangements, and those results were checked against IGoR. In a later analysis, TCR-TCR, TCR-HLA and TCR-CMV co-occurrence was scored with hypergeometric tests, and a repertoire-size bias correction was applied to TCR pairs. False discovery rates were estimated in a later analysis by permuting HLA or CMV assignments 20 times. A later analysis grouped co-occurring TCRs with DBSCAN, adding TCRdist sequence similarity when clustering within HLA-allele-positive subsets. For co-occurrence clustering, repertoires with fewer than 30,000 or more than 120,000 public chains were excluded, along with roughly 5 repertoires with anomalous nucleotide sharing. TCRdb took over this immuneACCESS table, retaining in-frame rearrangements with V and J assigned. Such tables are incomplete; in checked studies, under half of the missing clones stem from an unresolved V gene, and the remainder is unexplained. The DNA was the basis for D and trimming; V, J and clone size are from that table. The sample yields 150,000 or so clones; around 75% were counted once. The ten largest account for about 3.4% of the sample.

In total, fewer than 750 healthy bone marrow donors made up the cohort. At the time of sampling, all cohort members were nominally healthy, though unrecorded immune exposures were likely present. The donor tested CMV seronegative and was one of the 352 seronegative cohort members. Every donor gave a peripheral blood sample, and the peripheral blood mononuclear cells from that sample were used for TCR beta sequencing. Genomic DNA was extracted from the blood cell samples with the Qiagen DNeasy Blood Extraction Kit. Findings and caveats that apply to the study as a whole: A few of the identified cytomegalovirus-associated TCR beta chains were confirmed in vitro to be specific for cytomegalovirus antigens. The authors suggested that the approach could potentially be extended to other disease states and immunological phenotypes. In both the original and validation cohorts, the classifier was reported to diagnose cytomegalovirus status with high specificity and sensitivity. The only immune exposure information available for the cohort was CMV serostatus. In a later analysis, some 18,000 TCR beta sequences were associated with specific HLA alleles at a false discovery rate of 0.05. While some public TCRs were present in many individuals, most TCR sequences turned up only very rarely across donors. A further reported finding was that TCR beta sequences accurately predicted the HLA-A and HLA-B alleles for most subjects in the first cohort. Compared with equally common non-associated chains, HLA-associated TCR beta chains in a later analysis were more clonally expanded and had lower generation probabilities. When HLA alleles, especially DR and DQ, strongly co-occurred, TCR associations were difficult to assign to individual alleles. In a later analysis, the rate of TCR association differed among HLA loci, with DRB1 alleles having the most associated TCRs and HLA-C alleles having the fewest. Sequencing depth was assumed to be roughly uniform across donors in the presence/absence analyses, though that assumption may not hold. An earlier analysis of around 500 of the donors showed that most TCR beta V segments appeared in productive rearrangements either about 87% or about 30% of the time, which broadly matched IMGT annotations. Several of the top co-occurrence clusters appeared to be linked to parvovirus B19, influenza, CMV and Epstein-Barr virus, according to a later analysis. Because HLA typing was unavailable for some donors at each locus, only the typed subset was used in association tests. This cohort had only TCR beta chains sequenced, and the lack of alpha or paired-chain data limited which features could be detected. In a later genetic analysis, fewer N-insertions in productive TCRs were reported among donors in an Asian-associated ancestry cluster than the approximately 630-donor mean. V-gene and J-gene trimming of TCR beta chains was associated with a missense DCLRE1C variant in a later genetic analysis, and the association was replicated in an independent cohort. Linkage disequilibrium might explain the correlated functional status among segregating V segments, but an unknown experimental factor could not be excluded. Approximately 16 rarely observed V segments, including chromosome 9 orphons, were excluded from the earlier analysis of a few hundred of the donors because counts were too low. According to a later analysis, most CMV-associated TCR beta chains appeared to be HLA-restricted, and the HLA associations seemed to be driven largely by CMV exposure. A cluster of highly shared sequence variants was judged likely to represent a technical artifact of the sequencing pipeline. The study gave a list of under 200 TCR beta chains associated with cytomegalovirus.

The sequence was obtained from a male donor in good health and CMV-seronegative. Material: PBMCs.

The bases read TGTGCCAGCAGTACAGGGTTGAGGCAGCCCCAGCATTTT. This yields the protein CASSTGLRQPQHF. Recombination linked TRBV27 to TRBJ1-5; the D gene is perhaps TRBD1, from 6 matching bases. Including the terminal cysteine and phenylalanine, the CDR3 comprises 13 residues. This entry keeps only the CDR3 DNA: 39 bases, framed from base 1. The trim is 5 bases for V and 7 bases for J, with a gap of 12 bases between the germline ends. The germline V gene (reference sequence) supplies CDR1 MNHEY and CDR2 SMNVEV.